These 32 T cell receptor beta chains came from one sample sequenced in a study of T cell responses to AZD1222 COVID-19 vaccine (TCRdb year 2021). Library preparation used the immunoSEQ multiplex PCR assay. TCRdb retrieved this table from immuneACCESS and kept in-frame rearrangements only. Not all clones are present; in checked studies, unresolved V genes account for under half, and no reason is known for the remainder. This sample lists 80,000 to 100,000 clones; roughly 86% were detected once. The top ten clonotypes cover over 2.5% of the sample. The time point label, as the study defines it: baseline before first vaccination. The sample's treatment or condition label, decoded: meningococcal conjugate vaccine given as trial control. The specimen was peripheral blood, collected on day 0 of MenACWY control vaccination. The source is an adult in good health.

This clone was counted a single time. The CDR3 protein is CASSTGTGSEKLFF. The CDR3 bases are TGTGCCAGTAGTACCGGGACAGGGAGTGAAAAACTGTTTTTT. The chain combines TRBV19 with TRBJ1-4, with 9 nucleotides matching TRBD1. This CDR3 has 14 residues. With 4 bases clipped from V and 7 bases from J, the junction kept 4 bases outside the gene matches. Germline V gene lookup returns CDR1 LNHDA and CDR2 SQIVND (reference sequence).

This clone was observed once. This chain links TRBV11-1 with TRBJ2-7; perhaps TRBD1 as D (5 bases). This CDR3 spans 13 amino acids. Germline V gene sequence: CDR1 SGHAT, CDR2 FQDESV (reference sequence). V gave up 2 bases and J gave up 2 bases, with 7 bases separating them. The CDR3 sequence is CASSLIQAYEQYF. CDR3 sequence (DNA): TGTGCCAGCAGCTTAATACAGGCCTACGAGCAGTACTTC.

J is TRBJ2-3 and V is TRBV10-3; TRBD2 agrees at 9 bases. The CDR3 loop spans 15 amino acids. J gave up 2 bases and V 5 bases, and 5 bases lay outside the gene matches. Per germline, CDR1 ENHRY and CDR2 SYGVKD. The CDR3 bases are TGTGCCATCAGTACTAAGCGGGGGGACACAGATACGCAGTATTTT. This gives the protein CAISTKRGDTDTQYF.

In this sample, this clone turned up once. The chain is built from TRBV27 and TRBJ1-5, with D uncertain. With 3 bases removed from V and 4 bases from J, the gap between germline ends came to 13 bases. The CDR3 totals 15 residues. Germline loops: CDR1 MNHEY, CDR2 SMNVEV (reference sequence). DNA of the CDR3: TGTGCCAGCAGTTTGAAGTACAGAGCTAATCAGCCCCAGCATTTT. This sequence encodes CASSLKYRANQPQHF.

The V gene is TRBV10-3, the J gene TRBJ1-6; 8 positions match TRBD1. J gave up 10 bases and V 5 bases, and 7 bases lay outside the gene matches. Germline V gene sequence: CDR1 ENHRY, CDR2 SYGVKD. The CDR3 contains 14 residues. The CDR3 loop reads CAISPGQVGSPLHF. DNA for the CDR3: TGTGCCATCAGTCCGGGACAGGTCGGATCACCCCTCCACTTT.

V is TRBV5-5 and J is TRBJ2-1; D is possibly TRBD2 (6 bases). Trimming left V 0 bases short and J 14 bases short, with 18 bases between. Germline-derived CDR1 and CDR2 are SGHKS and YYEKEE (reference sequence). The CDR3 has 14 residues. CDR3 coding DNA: TGTGCCAGCAGCTTGGGAGGAGGGGCGCCTGGGGAGTTCTTC. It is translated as CASSLGGGAPGEFF.

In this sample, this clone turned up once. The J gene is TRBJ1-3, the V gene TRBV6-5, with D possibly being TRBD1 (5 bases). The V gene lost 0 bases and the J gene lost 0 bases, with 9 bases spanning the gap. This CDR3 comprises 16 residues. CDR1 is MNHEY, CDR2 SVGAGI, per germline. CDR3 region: CASSYSGGYSGNTIYF. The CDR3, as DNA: TGTGCCAGCAGTTACTCGGGGGGGTACTCTGGAAACACCATATATTTT.

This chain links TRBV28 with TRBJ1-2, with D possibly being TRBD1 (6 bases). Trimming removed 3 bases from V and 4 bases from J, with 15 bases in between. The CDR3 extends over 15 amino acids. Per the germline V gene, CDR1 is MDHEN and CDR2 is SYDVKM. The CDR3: CASSFAGAETYGYTF. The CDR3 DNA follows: TGTGCCAGCAGTTTCGCGGGGGCCGAGACCTATGGCTACACCTTC.

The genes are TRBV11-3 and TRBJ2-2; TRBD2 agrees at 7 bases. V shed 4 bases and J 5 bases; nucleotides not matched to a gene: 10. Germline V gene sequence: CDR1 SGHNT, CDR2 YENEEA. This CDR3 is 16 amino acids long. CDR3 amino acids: CASSSPWGGLTGELFF. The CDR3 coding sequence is TGTGCCAGCAGCTCACCATGGGGAGGGCTGACCGGGGAGCTGTTTTTT.

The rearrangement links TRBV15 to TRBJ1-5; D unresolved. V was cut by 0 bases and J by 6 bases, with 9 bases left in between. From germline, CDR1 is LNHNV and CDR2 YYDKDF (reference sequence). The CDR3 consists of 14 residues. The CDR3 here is CATSRDRNGQPQHF. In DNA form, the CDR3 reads TGTGCCACCAGCAGAGACCGGAACGGTCAGCCCCAGCATTTT. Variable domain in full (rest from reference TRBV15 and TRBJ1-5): DAMVIQNPRYQVTQFGKPVTLSCSQTLNHNVMYWYQQKSSQAPKLLFHYYDKDFNNEADTPDNFQSRRPNTSFCFLDIRSPGLGDTAMYLCATSRDRNGQPQHFGDGTRLSIL.

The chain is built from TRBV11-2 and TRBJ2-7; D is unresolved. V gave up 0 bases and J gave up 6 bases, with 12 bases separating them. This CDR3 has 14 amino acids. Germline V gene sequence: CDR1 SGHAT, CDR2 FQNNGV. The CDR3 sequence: CASSLDRAFAEQYF. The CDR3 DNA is TGTGCCAGCAGCTTAGATCGAGCCTTTGCCGAGCAGTACTTC.

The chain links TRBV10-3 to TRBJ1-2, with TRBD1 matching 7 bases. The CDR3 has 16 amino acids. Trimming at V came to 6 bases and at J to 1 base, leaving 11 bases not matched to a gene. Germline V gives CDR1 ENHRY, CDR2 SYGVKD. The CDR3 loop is CAISEMNRDSNYGYTF. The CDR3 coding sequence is TGTGCCATCAGCGAGATGAACCGGGACAGTAACTATGGCTACACCTTC.

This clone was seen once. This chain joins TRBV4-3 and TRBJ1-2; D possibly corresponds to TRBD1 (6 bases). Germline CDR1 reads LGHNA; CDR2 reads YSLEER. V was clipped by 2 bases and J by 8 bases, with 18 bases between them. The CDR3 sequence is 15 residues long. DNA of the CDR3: TGCGCCAGCAGCCAAAACCCCGAGGGGGATCGGGGCTACACCTTC. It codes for CASSQNPEGDRGYTF.

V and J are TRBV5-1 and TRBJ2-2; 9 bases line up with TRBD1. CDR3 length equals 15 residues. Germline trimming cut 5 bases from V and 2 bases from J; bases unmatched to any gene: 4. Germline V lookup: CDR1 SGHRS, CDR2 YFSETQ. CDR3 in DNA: TGCGCCAGCAGGGGACAGGGCTCAAACACCGGGGAGCTGTTTTTT. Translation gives CASRGQGSNTGELFF.

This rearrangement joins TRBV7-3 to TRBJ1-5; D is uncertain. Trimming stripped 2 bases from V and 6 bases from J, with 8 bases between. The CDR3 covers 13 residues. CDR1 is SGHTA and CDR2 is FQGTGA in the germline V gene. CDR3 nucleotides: TGTGCCAGCAGCTTATTCCTGGGTCAGCCCCAGCATTTT. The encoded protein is CASSLFLGQPQHF.

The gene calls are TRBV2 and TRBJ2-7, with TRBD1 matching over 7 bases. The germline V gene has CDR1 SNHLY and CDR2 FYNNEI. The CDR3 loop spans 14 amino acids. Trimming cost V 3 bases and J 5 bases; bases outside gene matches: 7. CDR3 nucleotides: TGTGCCAGCAGTGATAACAGGGGTTTCGACGAGCAGTACTTC. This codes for CASSDNRGFDEQYF.

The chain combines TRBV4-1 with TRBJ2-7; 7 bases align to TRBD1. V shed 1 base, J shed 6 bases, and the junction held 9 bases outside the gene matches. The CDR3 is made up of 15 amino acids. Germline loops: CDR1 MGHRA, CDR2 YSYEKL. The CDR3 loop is CASSQVKGAESEQYF. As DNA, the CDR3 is TGCGCCAGCAGCCAAGTTAAGGGGGCTGAAAGCGAGCAGTACTTC.

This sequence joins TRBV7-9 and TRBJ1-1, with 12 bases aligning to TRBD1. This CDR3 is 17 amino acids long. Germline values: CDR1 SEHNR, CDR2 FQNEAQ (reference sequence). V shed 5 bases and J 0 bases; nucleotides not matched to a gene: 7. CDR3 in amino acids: CASSPGTGGLMNTEAFF. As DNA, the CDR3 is TGTGCCAGCAGCCCGGGGACAGGGGGCCTTATGAACACTGAAGCTTTCTTT.

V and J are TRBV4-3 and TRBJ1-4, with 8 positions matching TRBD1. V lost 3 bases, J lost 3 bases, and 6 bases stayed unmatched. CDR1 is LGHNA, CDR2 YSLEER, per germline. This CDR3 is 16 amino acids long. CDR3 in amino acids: CASSQSSTGANEKLFF. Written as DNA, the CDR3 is TGCGCCAGCAGCCAGTCATCGACAGGGGCTAATGAAAAACTGTTTTTT.

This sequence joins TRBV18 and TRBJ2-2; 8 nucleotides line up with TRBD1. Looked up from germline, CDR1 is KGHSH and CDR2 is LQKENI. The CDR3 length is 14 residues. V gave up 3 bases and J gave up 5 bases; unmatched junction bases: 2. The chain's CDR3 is CASSPRQGTGELFF. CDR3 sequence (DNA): TGTGCCAGCTCACCTAGACAGGGGACCGGGGAGCTGTTTTTT.

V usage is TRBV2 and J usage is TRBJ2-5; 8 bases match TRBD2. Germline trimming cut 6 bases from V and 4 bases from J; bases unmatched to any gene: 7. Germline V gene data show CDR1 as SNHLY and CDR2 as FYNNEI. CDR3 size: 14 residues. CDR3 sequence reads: CASRATSGRETQYF. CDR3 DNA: TGTGCCAGCAGAGCAACTAGCGGCAGAGAGACCCAGTACTTC.

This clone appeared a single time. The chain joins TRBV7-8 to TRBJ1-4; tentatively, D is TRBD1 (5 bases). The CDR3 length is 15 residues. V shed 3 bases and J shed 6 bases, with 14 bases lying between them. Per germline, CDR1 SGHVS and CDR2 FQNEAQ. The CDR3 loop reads CASSFDRGFDEKLFF. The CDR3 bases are TGTGCCAGCAGCTTCGACCGGGGGTTCGATGAAAAACTGTTTTTT.

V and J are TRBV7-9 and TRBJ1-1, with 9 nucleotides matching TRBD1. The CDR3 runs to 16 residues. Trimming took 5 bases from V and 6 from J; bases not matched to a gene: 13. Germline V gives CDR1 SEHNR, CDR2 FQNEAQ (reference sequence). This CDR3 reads CASSIRITGGMAEAFF. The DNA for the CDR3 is TGTGCCAGCAGCATTCGGATAACAGGGGGCATGGCTGAAGCTTTCTTT. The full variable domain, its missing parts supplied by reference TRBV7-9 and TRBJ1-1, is DTGVSQNPRHKITKRGQNVTFRCDPISEHNRLYWYRQTLGQGPEFLTYFQNEAQLEKSRLLSDRFSAERPKGSFSTLEIQRTEQGDSAMYLCASSIRITGGMAEAFFGQGTRLTVV.

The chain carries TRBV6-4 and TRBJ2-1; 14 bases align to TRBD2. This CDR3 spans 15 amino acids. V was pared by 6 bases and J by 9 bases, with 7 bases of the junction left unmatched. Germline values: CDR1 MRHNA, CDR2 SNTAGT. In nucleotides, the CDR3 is TGTGCCAGCAGCCCAGGGACTAGCGGGGGTGGTGAGCAGTTCTTC. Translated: CASSPGTSGGGEQFF.

CDR3 in amino acids: CASSTRDRVGNEQFF. In DNA, the CDR3 is TGTGCCAGCAGTACCCGGGACAGGGTCGGTAATGAGCAGTTCTTC. V is TRBV6-6 and J is TRBJ2-1; 9 bases are shared with TRBD1. The CDR3 is 15 residues long. The V and J ends lost 5 bases and 7 bases, in that order; junction bases with no gene match: 9. The germline CDR1 and CDR2 sequences are MNHNY and SVGAGI (reference sequence).

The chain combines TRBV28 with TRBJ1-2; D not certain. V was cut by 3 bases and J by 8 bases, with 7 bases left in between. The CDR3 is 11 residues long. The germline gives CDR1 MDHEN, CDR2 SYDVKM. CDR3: CASSFSSGYTF. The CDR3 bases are TGTGCCAGCAGTTTTTCCTCGGGCTACACCTTC.

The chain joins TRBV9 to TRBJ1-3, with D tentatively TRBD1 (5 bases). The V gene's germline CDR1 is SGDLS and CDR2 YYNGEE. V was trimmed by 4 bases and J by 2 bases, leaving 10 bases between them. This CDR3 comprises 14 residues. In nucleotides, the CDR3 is TGTGCCAGCAGCCATTGGGGGGCTGGAAACACCATATATTTT. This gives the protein CASSHWGAGNTIYF.

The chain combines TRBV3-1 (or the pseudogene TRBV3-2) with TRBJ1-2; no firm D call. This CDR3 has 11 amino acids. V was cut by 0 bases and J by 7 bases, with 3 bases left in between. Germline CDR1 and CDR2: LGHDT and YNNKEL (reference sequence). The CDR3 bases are TGTGCCAGCAGCCAAGATCGTGGCTACACCTTC. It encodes CASSQDRGYTF.

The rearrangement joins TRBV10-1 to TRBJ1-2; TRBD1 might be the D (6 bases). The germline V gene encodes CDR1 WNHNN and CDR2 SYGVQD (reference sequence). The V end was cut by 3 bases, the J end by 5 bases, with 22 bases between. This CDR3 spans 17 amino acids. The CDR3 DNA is TGCGCCAGCAGTGATAAATCTAAATTGGGACACCAGTATGGCTACACCTTC. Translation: CASSDKSKLGHQYGYTF.

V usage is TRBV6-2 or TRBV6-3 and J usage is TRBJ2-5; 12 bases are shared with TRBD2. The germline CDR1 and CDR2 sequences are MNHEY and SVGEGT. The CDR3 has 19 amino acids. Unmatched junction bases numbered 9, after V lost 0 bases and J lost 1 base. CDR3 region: CASSYSKPWTSGAQETQYF. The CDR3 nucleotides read TGTGCCAGCAGTTACTCGAAACCCTGGACTAGCGGGGCCCAAGAGACCCAGTACTTC.

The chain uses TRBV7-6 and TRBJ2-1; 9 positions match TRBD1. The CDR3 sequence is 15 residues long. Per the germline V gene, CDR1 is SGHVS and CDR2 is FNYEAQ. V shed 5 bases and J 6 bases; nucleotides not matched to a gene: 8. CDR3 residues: CASSTGQGRINEQFF. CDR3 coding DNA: TGTGCCAGCAGCACGGGACAGGGTCGTATCAATGAGCAGTTCTTC.

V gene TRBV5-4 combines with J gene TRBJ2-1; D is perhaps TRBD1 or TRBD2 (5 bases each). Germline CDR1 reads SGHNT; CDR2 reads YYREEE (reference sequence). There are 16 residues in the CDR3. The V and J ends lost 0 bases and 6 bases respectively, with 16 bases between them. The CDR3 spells CASSLVPGDLGNEQFF. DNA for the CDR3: TGTGCCAGCAGCTTGGTTCCCGGGGACCTGGGCAATGAGCAGTTCTTC.